The present T cell receptor (beta chain) was sequenced within a study of cytomegalovirus exposure and HLA in healthy donors. The CDR3 has 21 amino acids. The germline CDR1 and CDR2 sequences are LGHNA and YNFKEQ. V lost 2 bases, J lost 0 bases, and 16 bases stayed unmatched. With regard to this clone: Its target is unknown.

The validation cohort, a group of over a hundred subjects, included the donors and was separate from the approximately 650-subject first cohort. The study's findings and limits: The study flagged around 150 TCR beta chains as cytomegalovirus-associated. Rare TCR sequences predominated, though certain public TCRs were found in many donors.

Clones were sequenced by immunoSEQ multiplex PCR, and TCRdb holds only the in-frame ones, with some missing. This table has more than 45,000 clones, about 91% appearing once. This rearrangement joins TRBV4-2 to TRBJ2-4, with 10 bases fitting TRBD2. The sequence was collected from a woman between 18 and 29 years old in good health and CMV-seronegative. The sequenced material came from PBMCs. CDR3 sequence reads: CASSQSYLLAGETLAKNIQYF. CDR3 in DNA: TGTGCCAGCAGCCAATCGTACCTTCTAGCGGGGGAAACTCTAGCCAAAAACATTCAGTACTTC.